These 28 T cell receptor beta chains were sequenced from one sample in a study of blood T cells in healthy people across ages. For the second PCR, which ran for roughly 6 to 12 cycles, a sample-barcoded 5' primer and a J-beta primer mix were used. In TCRdb, the 5' RACE reads were re-called with MiXCR into one record per CDR3 protein. Of 550,000 to 650,000 distinct CDR3 sequences in the sample, about 30% were seen once. The material sequenced was blood. The receptors come from a woman of 80 years or more in good health.

Note on this clonotype: A read error is possible here, since a much larger clone lies one base away. V usage is TRBV11-3 and J usage is TRBJ2-5; D is unclear. Trimming left V 0 bases short and J 11 bases short, with 16 bases between. This CDR3 spans 14 amino acids. CDR1 and CDR2 (germline): SGHNT, YENEEA. CDR3 coding DNA: TGTGCCAGCAGCTTAGAAGGGCTGGGGAATGAGCAGTACTTC. Translating gives CASSLEGLGNEQYF.

In its sample, this clonotype was seen many times. The rearrangement uses TRBV10-3 and TRBJ2-5; D gene uncertain. Trimming shortened V by 4 bases and J by 1 base, and 13 bases separated the two germline ends. The V gene's germline CDR1 is ENHRY and CDR2 SYGVKD. The CDR3 sequence is 15 residues long. The CDR3 sequence: CAISALTGLQETQYF. CDR3 sequence (DNA): TGTGCCATCAGTGCCCTCACCGGGCTCCAAGAGACCCAGTACTTC.

For this clonotype: A much more abundant neighbour one base away suggests this may be a read error. This rearrangement joins TRBV5-1 to TRBJ2-5, with D perhaps matching TRBD2 (5 bases). The CDR3 is 13 residues long. Per germline, CDR1 SGHRS and CDR2 YFSETQ. The CDR3 DNA reads as TGCGCCAGCAGCCCCGGACGGGGTTGGACCCGGTACTTC. Encoded protein: CASSPGRGWTRYF. Based on the CDR3 plus reference TRBV5-1 and TRBJ2-5, the full variable domain is KAGVTQTPRYLIKTRGQQVTLSCSPISGHRSVSWYQQTPGQGLQFLFEYFSETQRNKGNFPGRFSGRQFSNSRSEMNVSTLELGDSALYLCASSPGRGWTRYFGPGTRLLVL.

Remarks on this clonotype: A read error is possible here, since a much larger clone lies one base away. This chain uses TRBV7-9 with TRBJ1-5, with D possibly being TRBD1 (5 bases). The V gene lost 1 base and the J gene lost 2 bases, with 12 bases spanning the gap. Per germline, CDR1 SEHNR and CDR2 FQNEAQ (reference sequence). The CDR3 length is 16 residues. CDR3 nucleotide sequence: TGTGCCAGCAGCTTAGAGCCAGGGATGGGCAATCAGCCCCAGCATTTT. This sequence encodes CASSLEPGMGNQPQHF. The entire variable domain, with the rest obtained from reference TRBV7-9 and TRBJ1-5, is as follows: DTGVSQNPRHKITKRGQNVTFRCDPISEHNRLYWYRQTLGQGPEFLTYFQNEAQLEKSRLLSDRFSAERPKGSFSTLEIQRTEQGDSAMYLCASSLEPGMGNQPQHFGDGTRLSIL.

This clonotype was recorded many times. This chain connects TRBV7-9 to TRBJ1-1, with D perhaps TRBD1 (5 bases). V gave up 5 bases and J gave up 1 base, with 14 bases separating them. CDR1 and CDR2 from the germline V gene are SEHNR and FQNEAQ (reference sequence). The CDR3 loop spans 15 amino acids. The CDR3 DNA sequence: TGTGCCAGCAGCACCCAGGGACGGGCGAACACTGAAGCTTTCTTT. Its protein is CASSTQGRANTEAFF.

In this sample, this clonotype turned up many times. The chain recombines TRBV6-2 or TRBV6-3 with TRBJ2-4; 12 bases match TRBD2. This CDR3 is 19 amino acids long. Trimming cost V 7 bases and J 1 base; bases outside gene matches: 14. Germline V gene data show CDR1 as MNHEY and CDR2 as SVGEGT. Here the CDR3 DNA reads TGTGCCAGCACTACCGCGGCGCTAGCGGGGGGGCCGGCCAAAAACATTCAGTACTTC. Translation gives CASTTAALAGGPAKNIQYF.

V is TRBV20-1 and J is TRBJ2-4, with D uncertain. Germline CDR1 is DFQATT and CDR2 is SNEGSKA (reference sequence). Trimming removed 3 bases from V and 8 bases from J, with 17 bases in between. This CDR3 is 14 amino acids long. CDR3 protein: CSASRVQIIDIQYF. CDR3 DNA: TGCAGTGCTAGCCGAGTACAGATTATAGACATTCAGTACTTC.

V usage is TRBV30 and J usage is TRBJ2-7; maybe TRBD2 (6 bases). The CDR3 totals 13 residues. Germline V CDR1 and CDR2: GTSNPN, SVGIG (reference sequence). V shed 2 bases and J shed 9 bases, with 17 bases lying between them. CDR3 region: CAWSRELKDWQYF. CDR3 sequence (DNA): TGTGCCTGGAGTCGGGAGTTAAAGGACTGGCAGTACTTC. The full variable domain, completed using reference TRBV30 and TRBJ2-7, is SQTIHQWPATLVQPVGSPLSLECTVEGTSNPNLYWYRQAAGRGLQLLFYSVGIGQISSEVPQNLSASRPQDRQFILSSKKLLLSDSGFYLCAWSRELKDWQYFGPGTRLTVT.

V and J are TRBV7-3 and TRBJ2-5; D gene ambiguous. Germline loops: CDR1 SGHTA, CDR2 FQGTGA. Deletions cut 4 bases from V and 11 bases from J, with 17 bases between. The CDR3 is 13 residues long. The CDR3 spells CASSSGSRNEQYF. In DNA, the CDR3 is TGTGCCAGCAGCTCGGGTTCTAGGAATGAGCAGTACTTC.

With respect to this clonotype: A much larger clone is a single base away; this may be a read error. The chain is built from TRBV7-3 and TRBJ1-2, with 7 bases lining up with TRBD1. This CDR3 is 15 amino acids long. In germline, CDR1 is SGHTA, CDR2 FQGTGA. Trimming took 1 base from V and 7 from J; bases not matched to a gene: 9. The CDR3 here is CASSLKGAGGGGYTF. In nucleotides, the CDR3 is TGTGCCAGCAGCTTAAAAGGGGCAGGGGGAGGTGGCTACACCTTC.

As regards this clonotype: At one of its ends the junction is not consistent with the germline gene, which may arise from a read error. This rearrangement joins TRBV12-3 or TRBV12-4 to TRBJ2-3, with TRBD1 as a possible D gene (5 bases). CDR3 size: 15 residues. CDR3 sequence reads: CASSLLGVGTDTEYF. The CDR3 coding sequence is TGTGCCAGCAGTTTATTAGGGGTGGGCACAGATACGGAGTATTTT.

This chain links TRBV7-2 with TRBJ2-2, with TRBD2 identical over 7 bases. The CDR3 covers 16 residues. V shed 0 bases and J 4 bases; nucleotides not matched to a gene: 5. Germline lookup yields CDR1 SGHTA and CDR2 FQGNSA. CDR3 coding DNA: TGTGCCAGCAGCTTAGCGCAGTTAGCGGGCACCGGGGAGCTGTTTTTT. Translating it yields CASSLAQLAGTGELFF.

This clonotype has a count of ten or more. This sequence joins TRBV2 and TRBJ1-5; D unresolved. Germline assignment: CDR1 SNHLY and CDR2 FYNNEI. With 7 bases removed from V and 3 bases from J, the gap between germline ends came to 16 bases. This CDR3 spans 15 amino acids. The CDR3 region is CASMGRPTLNQPQHF. The CDR3 nucleotides read TGTGCCAGCATGGGAAGGCCGACACTCAATCAGCCCCAGCATTTT.

The J gene is TRBJ2-6, the V gene TRBV30; tentatively, D is TRBD1 or TRBD2 (5 bases each). The V gene's germline CDR1 is GTSNPN and CDR2 SVGIG (reference sequence). Trimming left V 0 bases short and J 3 bases short, with 12 bases between. This CDR3 spans 16 amino acids. CDR3 bases: TGTGCCTGGAGTGTCTCGAGGGGAATTGGGGCCAACGTCCTGACTTTC. Translated, it gives CAWSVSRGIGANVLTF. The variable domain in full, with the rest retrieved from reference TRBV30 and TRBJ2-6, is SQTIHQWPATLVQPVGSPLSLECTVEGTSNPNLYWYRQAAGRGLQLLFYSVGIGQISSEVPQNLSASRPQDRQFILSSKKLLLSDSGFYLCAWSVSRGIGANVLTFGAGSRLTVL.

This clonotype turned up a few times. V usage is TRBV15 and J usage is TRBJ2-3; TRBD2 aligns across 8 bases. CDR1 and CDR2 from the germline V gene are LNHNV and YYDKDF (reference sequence). J lost 6 bases, V lost 3 bases, and 8 bases had no gene match. The CDR3 is made up of 15 amino acids. The CDR3 bases are TGTGCCACCAGCAGCGCCGGGACGGGGGGGGATACGCAGTATTTT. Residues: CATSSAGTGGDTQYF.

The genes are TRBV6-1 and TRBJ2-7; D is perhaps TRBD1 (6 bases). The J call is uncertain, as TRBJ2-5 better fits the DNA end. The CDR3 is 14 residues long. The germline V gene has CDR1 MNHNS and CDR2 SASEGT. DNA of the CDR3: TGTGCCAGCAGTGAAAGGTGGCAGGGGGAGACCCAGTACTTC. It is translated as CASSERWQGETQYF.

This clonotype was seen many times. This rearrangement joins TRBV7-2 to TRBJ2-4; D call uncertain. The V gene lost 1 base and the J gene lost 6 bases, with 7 bases spanning the gap. CDR3 length: 13 residues. From germline, CDR1 is SGHTA and CDR2 FQGNSA. CDR3 sequence (DNA): TGTGCCAGCAGCTTAGGGTGGAGAAACATTCAGTACTTC. Protein sequence: CASSLGWRNIQYF. Full variable domain (remainder filled in from reference TRBV7-2 and TRBJ2-4): GAGVSQSPSNKVTEKGKDVELRCDPISGHTALYWYRQSLGQGLEFLIYFQGNSAPDKSGLPSDRFSAERTGGSVSTLTIQRTQQEDSAVYLCASSLGWRNIQYFGAGTRLSVL.

The chain employs TRBV30 and TRBJ2-1; tentative D call: TRBD2 (6 bases). This CDR3 region has 16 residues. Germline CDR1 is GTSNPN and CDR2 is SVGIG (reference sequence). The V end lost 0 bases, the J end lost 7 bases, and 19 bases lay between the germline ends. CDR3 amino acids: CAWSVQLAGSWNEQFF. The CDR3 coding sequence is TGTGCCTGGAGTGTACAACTTGCGGGATCCTGGAATGAGCAGTTCTTC.

In this sample, this clonotype turned up a few times. One end of the junction does not line up with germline, which may come from a read error. The V gene is TRBV7-9, the J gene TRBJ2-1; 7 nucleotides agree with TRBD1. The CDR3 loop spans 16 amino acids. Germline V gene sequence: CDR1 SEHNR, CDR2 FQNEAQ (reference sequence). CDR3 loop: CSSSLYKGAFYNEQFF. The CDR3 DNA reads as TGTTCCAGCAGCTTATATAAGGGGGCCTTCTACAATGAGCAGTTCTTC.

The chain recombines TRBV28 with TRBJ2-6; 10 positions agree with TRBD1. CDR1 is MDHEN, CDR2 SYDVKM, per germline. The V and J ends lost 5 bases and 4 bases, in that order; junction bases with no gene match: 8. The CDR3 runs 17 residues. In DNA form, the CDR3 reads TGTGCCAGCAGTGGTTTGGGGACAGGGGTCGGGGCCAACGTCCTGACTTTC. Translated: CASSGLGTGVGANVLTF.

V usage is TRBV20-1 and J usage is TRBJ2-1, with D maybe TRBD1 (5 bases). V lost 3 bases to trimming and J lost 3 bases, with 12 bases between them. Germline assignment: CDR1 DFQATT and CDR2 SNEGSKA (reference sequence). This CDR3 comprises 14 residues. The CDR3 region is CSARDSTVYNEQFF. The CDR3 DNA is TGCAGTGCTAGGGATTCGACAGTCTACAATGAGCAGTTCTTC.

This clonotype was recorded a few times. V and J are TRBV2 and TRBJ2-1; D is possibly TRBD2 (5 bases). CDR3 size: 15 residues. Trimming took 2 bases from V and 3 from J, leaving 11 bases between them. From germline, CDR1 is SNHLY and CDR2 FYNNEI. CDR3 in DNA: TGTGCCAGCAGTGAATCCGGGAATTTCTACAATGAGCAGTTCTTC. The encoded protein is CASSESGNFYNEQFF.

The rearrangement joins TRBV27 to TRBJ1-1, with D possibly being TRBD1 (5 bases). Germline V gene sequence: CDR1 MNHEY, CDR2 SMNVEV (reference sequence). This CDR3 has 13 amino acids. Trimming pared 3 bases from V and 5 bases from J, leaving 10 bases between. The CDR3 DNA reads TGTGCCAGCAGTTTGGGGCGTAAAACTGAAGCTTTCTTT. Translation gives CASSLGRKTEAFF.

In this sample, this clonotype turned up a few times. This chain connects TRBV12-3 or TRBV12-4 to TRBJ1-4, with D possibly being TRBD1 (5 bases). V gave up 5 bases and J gave up 5 bases, with 12 bases separating them. This CDR3 has 14 residues. Here the CDR3 DNA reads TGTGCCAGCAGTCATTCTAGACAGAATGAAAAACTGTTTTTT. This translates into CASSHSRQNEKLFF.

In its sample, this clonotype was seen once. V is TRBV20-1 and J is TRBJ2-2; the match to TRBD1 covers 9 bases. Germline V gene data show CDR1 as DFQATT and CDR2 as SNEGSKA (reference sequence). There are 16 residues in the CDR3. The V segment lost 3 bases and the J segment 6 bases; nucleotides outside the gene matches: 11. The CDR3 DNA is TGCAGTGCTAGTAACACCGGGACAGGGAGCCCCGGGGAGCTGTTTTTT. The encoded protein is CSASNTGTGSPGELFF.

The rearrangement uses TRBV7-2 and TRBJ2-7; tentatively, D is TRBD2 (5 bases). V lost 1 base and J 2 bases, leaving 12 bases between the germline ends. The CDR3 sequence is 15 residues long. CDR1 and CDR2 from the germline V gene are SGHTA and FQGNSA. CDR3: CASSLDPGIAYEQYF. CDR3 DNA sequence: TGTGCCAGCAGCTTAGACCCGGGGATCGCCTACGAGCAGTACTTC.

About this clonotype itself: A much bigger clone sits one base away, suggesting this may be a read error. The genes are TRBV2 and TRBJ2-4; TRBD2 matches at 10 bases. The V and J ends lost 3 bases and 6 bases, in that order; junction bases with no gene match: 5. Germline V lookup: CDR1 SNHLY, CDR2 FYNNEI. The CDR3 totals 15 residues. DNA for the CDR3: TGTGCCAGCAGTGAGGGGGCTAGCGGGGGAAACATTCAGTACTTC. As protein: CASSEGASGGNIQYF.

This clonotype was picked up one time. This clone may be a read error of a much larger clone one base away. This chain joins TRBV24-1 and TRBJ2-1; D tentatively reads TRBD1 or TRBD2 (5 bases each). The CDR3 is made up of 13 amino acids. CDR1 and CDR2 from the germline V gene are KGHDR and SFDVKD. The CDR3 spells CATGTASHNEQFF. CDR3 DNA sequence: TGTGCCACGGGGACGGCCTCCCACAATGAGCAGTTCTTC.